The 3 T cell receptor beta chains reported below all come from one sample, sequenced in a study of graft-versus-host responses after intestinal transplantation. TCRdb's table, derived via immunoSEQ multiplex PCR, lists solely in-frame clones and lacks some. The repertoire includes fewer than 80,000 clones, more than 90% of them detected once, and 1.7% sits in the top ten. Their antigens remain unidentified. Specimen: unstimulated CD8+ T cells sorted from spleen or lymph node cells, collected before transplant. The receptors originated from a human donor who was the organ donor for an intestinal transplant.

CDR3 nucleotide sequence: TGTGCCAGCAGCTTCTTTCCCTGGGTGACAGGGGTAGACGAGCAGTACTTC. Protein sequence: CASSFFPWVTGVDEQYF. The chain joins TRBV5-5 to TRBJ2-7; 8 bases fit TRBD1. V shed 2 bases, J shed 5 bases, and the junction held 15 bases outside the gene matches. Germline V gene lookup returns CDR1 SGHKS and CDR2 YYEKEE (reference sequence). The CDR3 has 17 amino acids. The whole variable domain, filled in from reference TRBV5-5 and TRBJ2-7, reads DAGVTQSPTHLIKTRGQQVTLRCSPISGHKSVSWYQQVLGQGPQFIFQYYEKEERGRGNFPDRFSARQFPNYSSELNVNALLLGDSALYLCASSFFPWVTGVDEQYFGPGTRLTVT.

The V gene is TRBV28, the J gene TRBJ2-1; D is ambiguous. Per the germline V gene, CDR1 is MDHEN and CDR2 is SYDVKM. Trimming removed 6 bases at V and 8 bases at J, with 17 bases between. This CDR3 comprises 14 residues. The CDR3 protein is CASRRHSLWDEQFF. CDR3 in DNA: TGTGCCAGCAGAAGACACTCGCTATGGGATGAGCAGTTCTTC.

The chain carries TRBV30 and TRBJ2-2; possible D gene TRBD2, 6 bases. Germline CDR1 and CDR2: GTSNPN and SVGIG (reference sequence). The ends were cut back, 1 base at V and 8 bases at J, with 11 bases in the middle. The CDR3 is made up of 13 amino acids. The CDR3 DNA reads TGTGCCTGGAGTGGAATGGCGGGAGGGGAGCTGTTTTTT. This encodes CAWSGMAGGELFF.